The 2 T cell receptor beta chains in this list originate from one sample, sequenced in a study of cytomegalovirus exposure and HLA in healthy donors. The PCR had 60 Vbeta and 13 Jbeta primers. Libraries were prepared by immunoSEQ multiplex PCR; TCRdb keeps only in-frame clonotypes and omits some of them. The sample includes roughly 180,000 clones, just over 75% of them seen just once. The sequencing sample was made of PBMCs. These receptors all stem from a man younger than 35 in good health and CMV-seronegative.

This chain uses TRBV5-1 with TRBJ2-1; 12 nucleotides line up with TRBD2. V gave up 2 bases and J gave up 7 bases; unmatched junction bases: 4. The V gene's germline CDR1 is SGHRS and CDR2 YFSETQ. This CDR3 is 15 amino acids long. This CDR3 is CASSFGTSGFNEQFF. In DNA, the CDR3 is TGCGCCAGCAGCTTCGGGACTAGCGGGTTTAATGAGCAGTTCTTC.

The genes are TRBV29-1 and TRBJ2-1, with 9 bases that match TRBD1. Germline V CDR1 and CDR2: SQVTM, ANQGSEA. The CDR3 sequence is 13 residues long. Unmatched junction bases numbered 7, after V lost 6 bases and J lost 7 bases. CDR3 protein: CSVTQGARNEQFF. In DNA form, the CDR3 reads TGCAGCGTAACACAGGGGGCTAGAAATGAGCAGTTCTTC.